This TCR beta chain originates from a study of blood T cell repertoires in COVID-19. Study summary: The origin of the acute and convalescent COVID-19 samples was the United States, Italy and Spain. T cells, B-cell-depleted T cells, or PBMCs provided the cDNA or gDNA that served as material.

The CDR3 spans 15 residues. Germline-derived CDR1 and CDR2 are KGHSH and LQKENI. J lost 3 bases, V lost 3 bases, and 5 bases had no gene match. In the source study's methods: Counts of nucleated cells, estimated from reference gene primer amplification, were obtained. The assay was immunoSEQ multiplex PCR, and TCRdb's table has in-frame clones only and misses some. The DNA gave D and trimming, while V, J and clone size come from that table. This table has over 150,000 clones, approximately 82% appearing once. The receptor was derived from a human donor in a cohort sampled during active COVID-19. The chain carries TRBV18 and TRBJ2-1; TRBD2 aligns across 7 bases. The material sequenced was peripheral blood. CDR3 DNA sequence: TGTGCCAGCTCACCGCTAGCGGCCAACTACAATGAGCAGTTCTTC. The encoded protein is CASSPLAANYNEQFF.